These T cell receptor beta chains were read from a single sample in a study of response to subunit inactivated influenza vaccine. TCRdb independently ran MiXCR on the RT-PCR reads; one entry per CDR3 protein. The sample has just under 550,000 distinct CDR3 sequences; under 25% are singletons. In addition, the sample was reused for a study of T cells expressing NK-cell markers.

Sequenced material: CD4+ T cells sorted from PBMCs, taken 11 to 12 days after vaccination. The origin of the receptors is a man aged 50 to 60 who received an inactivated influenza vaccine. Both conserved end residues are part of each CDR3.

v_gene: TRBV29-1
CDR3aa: CSGGQAYEQYF

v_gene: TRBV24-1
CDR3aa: CATSDFPLAGGPVSYEQYF

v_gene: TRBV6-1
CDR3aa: CASTRDSDFVQFF

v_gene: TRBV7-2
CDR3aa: CASSPALIGTGKGTQYF

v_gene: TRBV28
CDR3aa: CASHRARTGELFF

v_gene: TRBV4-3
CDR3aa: CASSHDSGGGFREQFF

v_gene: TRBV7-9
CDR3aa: CASRNPGYMNTEAFF

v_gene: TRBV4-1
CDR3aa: CASSQAGDYTQYF

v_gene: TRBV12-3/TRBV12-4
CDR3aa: CASSLGGGVRADTQYF

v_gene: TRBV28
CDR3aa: CASRAGLARYEQYF

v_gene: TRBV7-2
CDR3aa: CASRAQGLNEQFF

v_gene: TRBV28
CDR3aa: CASSGWDYGYTF

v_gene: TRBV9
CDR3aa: CASSVSSGGYNEQFF

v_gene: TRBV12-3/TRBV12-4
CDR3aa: CASSLETTKGKLFF

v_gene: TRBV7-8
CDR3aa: CASSLVLAGVGEQYF

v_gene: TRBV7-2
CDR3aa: CASSLTYSGISTDTQYF

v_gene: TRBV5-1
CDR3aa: CASHSGGLTYEQYF

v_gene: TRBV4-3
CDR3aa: CASSQDLVRGNIQYF

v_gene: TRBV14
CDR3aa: CASSQFRGEAFF

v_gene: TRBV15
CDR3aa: CATSRTGTGSFREQYF

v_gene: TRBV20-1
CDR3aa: CSARVSSGYEQYF

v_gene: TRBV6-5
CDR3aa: CASSYGQGKNIQYF

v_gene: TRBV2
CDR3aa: CASSESTDTQYF

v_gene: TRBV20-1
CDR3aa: CSAGEWYNEQFF

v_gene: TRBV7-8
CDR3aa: CASSPRTGLATDTQYF

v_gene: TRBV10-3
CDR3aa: CAITDDRSGNTIYF

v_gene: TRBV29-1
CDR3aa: CSVRTLYGNEQYF

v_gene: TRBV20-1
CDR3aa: CSARDNIQVDEQFF

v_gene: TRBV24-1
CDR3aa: CATSDGSGSPADTQYF

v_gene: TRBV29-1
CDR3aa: CSVVAGGGYTF

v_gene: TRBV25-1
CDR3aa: CASSDLRWTGGLTEAFF

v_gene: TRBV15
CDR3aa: CATSARETQYF

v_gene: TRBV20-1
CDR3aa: CSAQRQERQETQYF

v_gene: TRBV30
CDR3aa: CAWSVGSAARNTEAFF

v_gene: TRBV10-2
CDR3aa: CASTRTGEETQYF

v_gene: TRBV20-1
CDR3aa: CSAEKTSGVPDTQYF

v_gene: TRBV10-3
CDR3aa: CAIRRDNQETQYF

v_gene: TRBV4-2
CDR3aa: CASSQDLVIQYF

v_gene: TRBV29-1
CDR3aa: CSAGTVSYEQYF

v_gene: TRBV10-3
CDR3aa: CAISERRTGVENGYTF

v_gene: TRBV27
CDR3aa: CASSLEGVKTYEQYF

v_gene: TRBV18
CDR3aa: CASSPRRGDTEAFF

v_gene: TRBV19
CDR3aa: CASRRTGESVYGYTF

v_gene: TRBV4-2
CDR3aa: CASSQGDRGNTIYF

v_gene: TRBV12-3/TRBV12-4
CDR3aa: CASSLNQPQHF

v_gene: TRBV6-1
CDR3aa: CASSEQGREGYTF

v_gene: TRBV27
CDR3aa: CASGRGQETQYF

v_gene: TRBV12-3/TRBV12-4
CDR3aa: CASSFRGMDEQFF

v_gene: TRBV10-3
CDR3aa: CAIRGSQGSYEQYF

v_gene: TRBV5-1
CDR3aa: CASRGTENNEQFF

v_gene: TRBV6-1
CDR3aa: CASSPWTGGGSSYNEQFF

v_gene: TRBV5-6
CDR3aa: CASSLHQGGYGYTF

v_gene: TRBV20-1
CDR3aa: CSATRGYEKLFF

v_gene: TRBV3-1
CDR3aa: CASTSNNEQFF

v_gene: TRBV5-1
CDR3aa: CASSPDRVSSPLHF

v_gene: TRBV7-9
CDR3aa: CASSPRLAGGRETQYF

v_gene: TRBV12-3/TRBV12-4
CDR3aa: CASSAQGGGSSQPQHF

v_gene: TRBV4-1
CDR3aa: CASSQLRDSTYEQYF

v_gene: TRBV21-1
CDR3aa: CASSKNRRSETTQETQYF

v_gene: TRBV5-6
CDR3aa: CASSVVQGIFYEQYF